This T cell receptor beta chain was documented in a study of shared clonotypes between healthy human individuals. Repertoires were generated with immunoSEQ multiplex PCR, while TCRdb's copy carries only in-frame clones and drops some. There are fewer than 2.5 million clones in the sample; over 85% occur only once, and 0.36% lies in the top ten. V trimming: 4 bases; J trimming: 3 bases; junction bases outside the gene matches: 3. CDR3 size: 15 residues. Germline CDR1 is PRHDT and CDR2 is FYEKMQ (reference sequence). The genes are TRBV13 and TRBJ1-2; 12 bases fit TRBD1. Sequencing used naive CD4+ T cells from PBMCs. This sample's subset: CD45RA+ positively selected. The TCR was taken from a man aged 18 to 30 in good health. Some clones in this sample may be carry-over from other donors' samples. CDR3 in amino acids: CASSYRDRGHYGYTF. In DNA form, the CDR3 reads TGTGCCAGCAGCTATCGGGACAGGGGGCACTATGGCTACACCTTC. The whole variable domain, remainder taken from reference TRBV13 and TRBJ1-2, is AAGVIQSPRHLIKEKRETATLKCYPIPRHDTVYWYQQGPGQDPQFLISFYEKMQSDKGSIPDRFSAQQFSDYHSELNMSSLELGDSALYFCASSYRDRGHYGYTFGSGTRLTVV.